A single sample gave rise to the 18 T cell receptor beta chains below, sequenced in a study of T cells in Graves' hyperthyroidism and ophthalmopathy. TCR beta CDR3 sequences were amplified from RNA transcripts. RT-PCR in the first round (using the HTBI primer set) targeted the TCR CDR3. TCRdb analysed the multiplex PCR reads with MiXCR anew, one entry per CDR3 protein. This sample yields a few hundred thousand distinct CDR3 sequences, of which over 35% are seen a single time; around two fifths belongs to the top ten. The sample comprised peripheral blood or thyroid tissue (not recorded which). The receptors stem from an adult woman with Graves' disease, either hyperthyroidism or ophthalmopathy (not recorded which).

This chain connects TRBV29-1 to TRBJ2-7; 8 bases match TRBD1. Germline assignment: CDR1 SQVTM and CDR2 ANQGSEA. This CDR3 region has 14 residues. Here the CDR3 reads CTFLADRVGNEQYF. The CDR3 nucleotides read TGCACCTTTTTGGCGGACAGGGTGGGCAATGAGCAGTACTTC.

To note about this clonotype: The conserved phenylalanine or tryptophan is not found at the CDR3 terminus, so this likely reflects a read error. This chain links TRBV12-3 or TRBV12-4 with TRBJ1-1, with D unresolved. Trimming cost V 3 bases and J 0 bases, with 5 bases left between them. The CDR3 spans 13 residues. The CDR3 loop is CASSFDLNTEAFS. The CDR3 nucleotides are TGTGCCAGCAGTTTTGACCTGAACACTGAAGCTTTCTCT.

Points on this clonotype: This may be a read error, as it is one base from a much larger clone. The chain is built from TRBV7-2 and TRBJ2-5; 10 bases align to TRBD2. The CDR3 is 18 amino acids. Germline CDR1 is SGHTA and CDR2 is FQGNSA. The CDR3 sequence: CASSFSPTSKREGETRYF. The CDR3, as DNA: TGTGCCAGCAGCTTTTCTCCCACCTCGAAGCGGGAGGGAGAGACCCGGTACTTC.

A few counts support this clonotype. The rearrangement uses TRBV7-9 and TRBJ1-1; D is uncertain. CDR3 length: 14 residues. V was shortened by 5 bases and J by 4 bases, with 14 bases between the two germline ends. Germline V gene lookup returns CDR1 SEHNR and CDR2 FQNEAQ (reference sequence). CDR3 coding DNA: TGTGCCAGCAGCCCGAATCCGGAGTCCACTGAAGCTTTCTTT. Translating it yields CASSPNPESTEAFF.

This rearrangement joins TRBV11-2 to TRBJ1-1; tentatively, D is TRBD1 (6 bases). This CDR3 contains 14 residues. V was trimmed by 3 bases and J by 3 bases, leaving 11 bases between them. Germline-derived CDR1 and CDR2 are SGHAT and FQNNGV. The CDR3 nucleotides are TGTGCCAGCAGCTTTACAGGGAGGTACACTGAAGCTTTCTTT. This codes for CASSFTGRYTEAFF.

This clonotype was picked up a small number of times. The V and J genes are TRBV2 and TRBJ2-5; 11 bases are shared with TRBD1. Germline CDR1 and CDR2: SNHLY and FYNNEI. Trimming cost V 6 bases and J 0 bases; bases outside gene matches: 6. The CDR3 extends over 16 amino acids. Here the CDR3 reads CASSARTGGNQETQYF. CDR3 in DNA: TGTGCCAGCAGCGCACGGACAGGGGGCAACCAAGAGACCCAGTACTTC.

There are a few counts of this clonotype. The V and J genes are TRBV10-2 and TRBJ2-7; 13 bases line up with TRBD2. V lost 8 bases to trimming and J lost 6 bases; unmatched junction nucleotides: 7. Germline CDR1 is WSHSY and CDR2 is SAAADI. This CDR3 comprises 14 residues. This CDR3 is CASRSGLAGVEQYF. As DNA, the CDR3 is TGCGCCAGCCGTAGCGGACTAGCGGGAGTCGAGCAGTACTTC.

The CDR3 DNA follows: TGTGCCAGCAGTGCTGAAGTACGGAACCAAGAGACCCAGTACTTC. Translated: CASSAEVRNQETQYF. This chain connects TRBV7-9 to TRBJ2-5; D is undetermined. The germline V gene has CDR1 SEHNR and CDR2 FQNEAQ (reference sequence). V lost 6 bases and J lost 0, with 14 bases in between. There are 15 residues in the CDR3.

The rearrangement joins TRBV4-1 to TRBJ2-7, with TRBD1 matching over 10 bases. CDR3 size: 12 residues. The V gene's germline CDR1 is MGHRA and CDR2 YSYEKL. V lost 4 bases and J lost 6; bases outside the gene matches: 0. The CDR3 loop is CASSRDRGEQYF. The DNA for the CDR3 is TGCGCCAGCAGCCGGGACAGGGGCGAGCAGTACTTC.

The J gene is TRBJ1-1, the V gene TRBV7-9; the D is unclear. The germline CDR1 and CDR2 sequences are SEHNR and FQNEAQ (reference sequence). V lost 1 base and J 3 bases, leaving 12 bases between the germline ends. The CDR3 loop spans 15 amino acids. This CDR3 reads CASSLGEGVHTEAFF. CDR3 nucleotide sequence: TGTGCCAGCAGCTTAGGGGAGGGCGTTCACACTGAAGCTTTCTTT. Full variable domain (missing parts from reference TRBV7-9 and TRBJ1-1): DTGVSQNPRHKITKRGQNVTFRCDPISEHNRLYWYRQTLGQGPEFLTYFQNEAQLEKSRLLSDRFSAERPKGSFSTLEIQRTEQGDSAMYLCASSLGEGVHTEAFFGQGTRLTVV.

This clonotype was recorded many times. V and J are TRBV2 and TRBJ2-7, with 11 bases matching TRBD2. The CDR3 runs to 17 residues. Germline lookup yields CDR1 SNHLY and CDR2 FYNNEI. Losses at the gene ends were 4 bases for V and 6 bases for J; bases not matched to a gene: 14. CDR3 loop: CASSGNSGRAIRAEQYF. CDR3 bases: TGTGCCAGCAGTGGAAATAGCGGGAGGGCGATCAGGGCCGAGCAGTACTTC.

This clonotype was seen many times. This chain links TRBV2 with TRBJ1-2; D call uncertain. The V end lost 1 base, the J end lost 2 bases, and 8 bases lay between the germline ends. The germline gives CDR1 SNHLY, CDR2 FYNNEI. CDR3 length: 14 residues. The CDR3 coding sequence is TGTGCCAGCAGTGAAGGGACTGTAAACTATGGCTACACCTTC. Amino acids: CASSEGTVNYGYTF.

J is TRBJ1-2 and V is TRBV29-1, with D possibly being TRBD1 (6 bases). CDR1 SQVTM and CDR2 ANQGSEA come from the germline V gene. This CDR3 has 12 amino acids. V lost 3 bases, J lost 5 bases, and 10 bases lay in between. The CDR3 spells CSVDNREYGYTF. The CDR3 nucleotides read TGCAGCGTTGATAACAGGGAGTATGGCTACACCTTC.

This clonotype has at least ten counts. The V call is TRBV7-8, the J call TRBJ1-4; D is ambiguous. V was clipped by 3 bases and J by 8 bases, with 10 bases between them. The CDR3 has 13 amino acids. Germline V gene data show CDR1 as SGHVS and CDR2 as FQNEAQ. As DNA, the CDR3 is TGTGCCAGCAGCTTCAGAATAAGGGAAAAACTGTTTTTT. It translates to CASSFRIREKLFF.

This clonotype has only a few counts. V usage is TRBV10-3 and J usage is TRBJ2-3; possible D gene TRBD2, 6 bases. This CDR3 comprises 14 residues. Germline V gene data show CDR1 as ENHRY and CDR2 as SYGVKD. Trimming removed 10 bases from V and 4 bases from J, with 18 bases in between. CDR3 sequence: CATEVADSSDTQYF. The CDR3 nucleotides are TGTGCCACCGAGGTAGCGGATTCTTCAGATACGCAGTATTTT.

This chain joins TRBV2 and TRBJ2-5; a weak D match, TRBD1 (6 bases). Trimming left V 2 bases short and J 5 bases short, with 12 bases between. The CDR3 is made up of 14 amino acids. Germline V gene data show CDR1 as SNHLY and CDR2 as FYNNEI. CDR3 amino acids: CASSEYGGGETQYF. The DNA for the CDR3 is TGTGCCAGCAGTGAATATGGGGGCGGGGAGACCCAGTACTTC.

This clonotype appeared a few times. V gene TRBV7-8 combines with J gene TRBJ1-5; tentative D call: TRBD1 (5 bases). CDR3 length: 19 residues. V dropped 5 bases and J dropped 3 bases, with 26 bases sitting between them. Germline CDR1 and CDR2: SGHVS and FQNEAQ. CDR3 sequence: CASSPIVGYGLGLNQPQHF. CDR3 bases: TGTGCCAGCAGCCCTATTGTGGGATACGGACTGGGGCTCAATCAGCCCCAGCATTTT.

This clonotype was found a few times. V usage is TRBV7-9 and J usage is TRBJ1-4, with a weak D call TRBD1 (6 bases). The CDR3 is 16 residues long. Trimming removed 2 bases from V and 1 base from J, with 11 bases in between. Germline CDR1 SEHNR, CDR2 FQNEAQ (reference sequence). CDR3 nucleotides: TGTGCCAGCAGCTTAAGAGCGGACAGAACTAATGAAAAACTGTTTTTT. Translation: CASSLRADRTNEKLFF.